What follows are 17 T cell receptor beta chains derived from one specimen sequenced in a study of PD-L1 blockade in urothelial cancer. Sequenced by immunoSEQ multiplex PCR; TCRdb stores in-frame clones only, minus some. The sample has under 50,000 clones, 75% to 95% seen once. Sequences were derived from PBMCs, sampled around atezolizumab (anti-PD-L1) treatment. The source is a man between 65 and 80 years old with urothelial cancer.

The table lists this clone with a count of one. This chain links TRBV6-5 with TRBJ1-1; 7 bases map to TRBD1. CDR1 MNHEY and CDR2 SVGAGI come from the germline V gene. The trim removed 2 bases at V and 8 bases at J, leaving 2 bases unmatched. The CDR3 is 12 residues long. The CDR3: CASSYLTGEAFF. In DNA, the CDR3 is TGTGCCAGCAGTTACCTGACAGGGGAAGCTTTCTTT.

This clone came up once. This chain joins TRBV7-9 and TRBJ2-7, with TRBD2 identical over 12 bases. V was clipped by 3 bases and J by 6 bases; unmatched bases: 6. There are 15 residues in the CDR3. Germline V gene lookup returns CDR1 SEHNR and CDR2 FQNEAQ (reference sequence). In DNA, the CDR3 is TGTGCCAGCAGCTTCCCGACTAGCGGGAGAGGCGAGCAGTACTTC. Protein sequence: CASSFPTSGRGEQYF.

Of note for this clone: At the DNA level, this CDR3 is encoded by other sequences in the same sample as well. The gene calls are TRBV27 and TRBJ1-1, with D perhaps TRBD1 (6 bases). This CDR3 has 14 residues. Germline CDR1 is MNHEY and CDR2 is SMNVEV (reference sequence). The V and J ends lost 5 bases and 3 bases respectively, with 13 bases between them. The CDR3 nucleotides are TGTGCCAGCAGTCCGGGGGGGCGCGACACTGAAGCTTTCTTT. Translated, it gives CASSPGGRDTEAFF.

The V gene is TRBV5-1, the J gene TRBJ2-2, with D maybe TRBD1 (6 bases). The CDR3 has 17 residues. The ends were cut back, 0 bases at V and 1 base at J, with 13 bases in the middle. CDR1 SGHRS and CDR2 YFSETQ come from the germline V gene. The CDR3 DNA sequence: TGCGCCAGCAGCTTGGCGCCTACAGGGCTGAACACCGGGGAGCTGTTTTTT. As protein: CASSLAPTGLNTGELFF.

This clone was observed once. V usage is TRBV27 and J usage is TRBJ2-7, with 7 bases identical to TRBD1. The CDR3 has 15 residues. Trimming took 6 bases from V and 1 from J; bases not matched to a gene: 9. Germline CDR1 is MNHEY and CDR2 is SMNVEV (reference sequence). For the CDR3, the DNA is TGTGCCAGCAGACCCCGTAGGGGGCCTTCCTACGAGCAGTACTTC. This codes for CASRPRRGPSYEQYF.

This chain connects TRBV7-3 to TRBJ2-7; the D is unclear. Trimming removed 5 bases from V and 1 base from J, with 9 bases in between. Per germline, CDR1 SGHTA and CDR2 FQGTGA. CDR3 length equals 13 residues. The CDR3 protein is CASSKKPSYEQYF. Here the CDR3 DNA reads TGTGCCAGCAGCAAAAAGCCGTCCTACGAGCAGTACTTC. Full variable domain (remainder filled in from reference TRBV7-3 and TRBJ2-7): GAGVSQTPSNKVTEKGKYVELRCDPISGHTALYWYRQSLGQGPEFLIYFQGTGAADDSGLPNDRFFAVRPEGSVSTLKIQRTERGDSAVYLCASSKKPSYEQYFGPGTRLTVT.

V usage is TRBV6-6 and J usage is TRBJ1-5, with D maybe TRBD1 (6 bases). Trimming removed 6 bases at V and 6 bases at J, with 12 bases between. This CDR3 comprises 13 residues. Germline V lookup: CDR1 MNHNY, CDR2 SVGAGI (reference sequence). The CDR3, as DNA: TGTGCCAGCAGGCGACAGGAGGTTCAGCCCCAGCATTTT. Translating gives CASRRQEVQPQHF.

The chain carries TRBV18 and TRBJ2-3; 7 bases align to TRBD2. This CDR3 is built from 15 residues. The germline V gene encodes CDR1 KGHSH and CDR2 LQKENI. V shed 6 bases and J 2 bases; nucleotides not matched to a gene: 8. In nucleotides, the CDR3 is TGTGCCAGCTCGGCCCGGGGGGATCTCACAGATACGCAGTATTTT. As protein: CASSARGDLTDTQYF.

The gene calls are TRBV2 and TRBJ1-2; D call uncertain. CDR3 length: 15 residues. V lost 0 bases to trimming and J lost 0 bases, with 8 bases between them. In germline, CDR1 is SNHLY, CDR2 FYNNEI. CDR3 sequence: CASSEARRPNYGYTF. As DNA, the CDR3 is TGTGCCAGCAGTGAAGCCAGGCGACCTAACTATGGCTACACCTTC.

The chain links TRBV4-1 to TRBJ1-2; 10 nucleotides match TRBD1. CDR1 is MGHRA, CDR2 YSYEKL, per germline. CDR3 size: 13 residues. V trimming: 5 bases; J trimming: 6 bases; junction bases outside the gene matches: 3. For the CDR3, the DNA is TGCGCCAGCAGCATGACAGGGGGCAATGGCTACACCTTC. Translated, it gives CASSMTGGNGYTF.

This clone is a singleton in its sample. V usage is TRBV15 and J usage is TRBJ1-5; D unclear. Germline values: CDR1 LNHNV, CDR2 YYDKDF (reference sequence). Trimming shortened V by 9 bases and J by 7 bases, and 19 bases separated the two germline ends. There are 14 residues in the CDR3. For the CDR3, the DNA is TGTGCCACTTCGCCAGGAAGAGTAAGACAGCCCCAGCATTTT. Its translation is CATSPGRVRQPQHF. Filled out from reference TRBV15 and TRBJ1-5, the complete variable domain reads DAMVIQNPRYQVTQFGKPVTLSCSQTLNHNVMYWYQQKSSQAPKLLFHYYDKDFNNEADTPDNFQSRRPNTSFCFLDIRSPGLGDTAMYLCATSPGRVRQPQHFGDGTRLSIL.

The rearrangement joins TRBV5-8 to TRBJ2-2; 9 nucleotides agree with TRBD1. CDR3 length: 17 amino acids. Germline assignment: CDR1 SGHTS and CDR2 YDEGEE. V lost 5 bases, J lost 2 bases, and 10 bases stayed unmatched. The DNA for the CDR3 is TGTGCCAGCAGATACTTCCCGGGACAGGGAAACACCGGGGAGCTGTTTTTT. Translation gives CASRYFPGQGNTGELFF.

This sequence joins TRBV29-1 and TRBJ2-3; D remains unclear. V was pared by 0 bases and J by 3 bases, with 7 bases between. The germline gives CDR1 SQVTM, CDR2 ANQGSEA. The CDR3 extends over 13 amino acids. The DNA of the CDR3 is TGCAGCGTTGAAGATAGAGGAACAGATACGCAGTATTTT. Translating gives CSVEDRGTDTQYF.

The rearrangement uses TRBV29-1 and TRBJ2-3; no clear D. This CDR3 contains 13 residues. Trimming stripped 6 bases from V and 0 bases from J, with 10 bases between. Germline V CDR1 and CDR2: SQVTM, ANQGSEA. CDR3 region: CSVLTGSTDTQYF. DNA of the CDR3: TGCAGCGTCCTGACTGGAAGCACAGATACGCAGTATTTT.

The chain joins TRBV5-1 to TRBJ2-5; 9 bases fit TRBD1. The CDR3 length is 17 residues. Germline lookup yields CDR1 SGHRS and CDR2 YFSETQ. With 0 bases clipped from V and 2 bases from J, the junction kept 8 bases outside the gene matches. CDR3 loop: CASSLGGRTGAQETQYF. In nucleotides, the CDR3 is TGCGCCAGCAGCTTGGGGGGCCGGACAGGGGCACAAGAGACCCAGTACTTC.

V usage is TRBV6-4 and J usage is TRBJ2-2; 7 nucleotides align to TRBD1. The length of the CDR3 is 13 residues. The germline CDR1 and CDR2 sequences are MRHNA and SNTAGT. V lost 6 bases and J lost 4; bases outside the gene matches: 2. The CDR3 protein is CASSRDSTGELFF. CDR3 nucleotides: TGTGCCAGCAGCCGGGACAGCACCGGGGAGCTGTTTTTT.

J is TRBJ2-7 and V is TRBV7-2; the D gene is possibly TRBD2 (6 bases). Trimming left V 2 bases short and J 0 bases short, with 11 bases between. The CDR3 extends over 15 amino acids. Looked up from germline, CDR1 is SGHTA and CDR2 is FQGNSA. CDR3 protein: CASSLKAGSSYEQYF. Written as DNA, the CDR3 is TGTGCCAGCAGCTTAAAAGCGGGCAGCTCCTACGAGCAGTACTTC.